This entry features one TCR beta chain sequence. Its matching antigen is unknown. Germline loops: CDR1 MNHEY, CDR2 SMNVEV (reference sequence). The CDR3 spans 14 residues. Trimming removed 4 bases from V and 7 bases from J, with 11 bases in between. The data stem from a study of CD8+ T cells in alopecia areata. Treatment denoted: oral pan-JAK inhibitor, 5-10 mg twice daily. RNA extraction and reverse transcription yielded cDNA as sequencing template. TCRdb keeps only in-frame clones here, not all; method: immunoSEQ multiplex PCR. This table has more than 200,000 clones, roughly 66% appearing once. The study's findings and limits: Many expanded lesional clones persisted in scalp and blood during tofacitinib treatment. Sequencing of scalp tissue also captures the resident alphabeta T cells of normal skin.

V gene TRBV27 combines with J gene TRBJ1-6; D gene ambiguous. Sequenced here: CD4+ T cells sorted from blood, sampled at approximately week 45, from a patient treated with tofacitinib. This clonotype was sampled from a human donor with alopecia areata. The CDR3 DNA follows: TGTGCCAGCAGTTGGCAGAACAGAAATTCACCCCTCCACTTT. It specifies CASSWQNRNSPLHF.